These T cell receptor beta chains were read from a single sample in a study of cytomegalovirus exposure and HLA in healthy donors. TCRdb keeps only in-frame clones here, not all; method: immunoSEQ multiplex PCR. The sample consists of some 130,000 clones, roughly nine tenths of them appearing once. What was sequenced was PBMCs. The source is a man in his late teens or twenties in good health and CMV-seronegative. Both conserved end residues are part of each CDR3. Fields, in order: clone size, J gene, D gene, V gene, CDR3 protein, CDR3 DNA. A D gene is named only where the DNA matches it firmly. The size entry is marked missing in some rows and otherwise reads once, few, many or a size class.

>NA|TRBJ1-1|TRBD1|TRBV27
CASSLYPGGNTEAFF
TGTGCCAGCAGTTTATACCCAGGGGGGAACACTGAAGCTTTCTTT
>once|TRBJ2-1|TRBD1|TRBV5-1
CASTQGQGINEQFF
TGCGCCAGCACTCAGGGACAGGGGATAAATGAGCAGTTCTTC
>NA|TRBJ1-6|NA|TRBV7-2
CASSLRGGRGRSYNSPLHF
TGTGCCAGCAGCCTCCGGGGCGGCAGGGGCCGCTCCTATAATTCACCCCTCCACTTT
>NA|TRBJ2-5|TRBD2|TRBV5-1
CASSFAPSGGQETQYF
TGCGCCAGCAGCTTCGCGCCTAGCGGGGGGCAGGAGACCCAGTACTTC
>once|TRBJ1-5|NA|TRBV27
CASGGYSNQPQHF
TGTGCCAGCGGGGGGTATAGCAATCAGCCCCAGCATTTT
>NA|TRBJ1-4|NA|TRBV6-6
CASRWTGSNEKLFF
TGTGCCAGCAGATGGACGGGATCTAATGAAAAACTGTTTTTT
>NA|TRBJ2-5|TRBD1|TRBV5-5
CASSLGGTGGQETQYF
TGTGCCAGCAGCTTGGGTGGGACAGGGGGCCAAGAGACCCAGTACTTC
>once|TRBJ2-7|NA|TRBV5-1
CASTLGSEQYF
TGCGCCAGCACCCTGGGGAGCGAGCAGTACTTC
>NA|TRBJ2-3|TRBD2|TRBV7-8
CASSSRLAGGTDTQYF
TGTGCCAGCAGCTCGCGACTAGCGGGGGGGACAGATACGCAGTATTTT
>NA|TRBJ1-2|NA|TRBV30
CAWGGRYGYTF
TGTGCCTGGGGGGGCCGTTATGGCTACACCTTC
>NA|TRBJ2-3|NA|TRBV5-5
CASSIRGGTNTDTQYF
TGTGCCAGCAGCATACGAGGGGGAACCAACACAGATACGCAGTATTTT
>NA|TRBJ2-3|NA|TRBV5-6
CASSLAASGGDTQYF
TGTGCCAGCAGCTTGGCGGCTTCCGGAGGGGATACGCAGTATTTT
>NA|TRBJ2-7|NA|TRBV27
CASSQAGLSYEQYF
TGTGCCAGCAGCCAAGCGGGCCTCTCCTACGAGCAGTACTTC
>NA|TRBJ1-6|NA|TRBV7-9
CASSLDLSVGDSPLHF
TGTGCCAGCAGCTTAGATCTTTCGGTCGGTGATTCACCCCTCCACTTT
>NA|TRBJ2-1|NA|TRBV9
CASSPRVNSYNEQFF
TGTGCCAGCAGCCCCCGGGTCAACTCCTACAATGAGCAGTTCTTC
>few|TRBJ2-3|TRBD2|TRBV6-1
CASVTLAGGGDTQYF
TGTGCCAGCGTCACTCTAGCGGGAGGGGGAGATACGCAGTATTTT
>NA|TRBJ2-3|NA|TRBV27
CASSLSTSTDTQYF
TGTGCCAGCAGTCTATCCACTAGCACAGATACGCAGTATTTT
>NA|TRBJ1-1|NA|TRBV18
CASSRVGQTNTEAFF
TGTGCCAGCTCACGGGTTGGGCAGACGAACACTGAAGCTTTCTTT
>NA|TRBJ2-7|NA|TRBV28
CASSFPSRDREESYEQYF
TGTGCCAGCAGTTTCCCATCCCGAGACAGGGAGGAATCCTACGAGCAGTACTTC
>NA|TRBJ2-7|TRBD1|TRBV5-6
CASSFRDRDHEQYF
TGTGCCAGCAGCTTCCGGGACAGGGACCACGAGCAGTACTTC
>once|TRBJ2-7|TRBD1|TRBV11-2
CASSLTGGIHF
TGTGCCAGCAGCTTAACAGGGGGAATTCACTTC
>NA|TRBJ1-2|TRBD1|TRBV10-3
CAISAQGAAGYTF
TGTGCCATCAGTGCGCAGGGGGCGGCTGGCTACACCTTC
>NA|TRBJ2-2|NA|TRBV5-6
CASSLGPSDTGELFF
TGTGCCAGCAGCTTGGGTCCATCAGACACCGGGGAGCTGTTTTTT
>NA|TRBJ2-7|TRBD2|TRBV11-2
CASSITSGWGSEQYF
TGTGCCAGCAGCATCACTAGCGGATGGGGCTCCGAGCAGTACTTC
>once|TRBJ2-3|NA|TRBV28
CASTHTIIDTQYF
TGTGCCAGCACCCACACCATAATAGATACGCAGTATTTT
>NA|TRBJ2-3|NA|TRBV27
CASSLGGARADTQYF
TGTGCCAGCAGTTTGGGTGGGGCGCGAGCAGATACGCAGTATTTT
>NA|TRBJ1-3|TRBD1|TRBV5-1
CASSTTPGQGSGNTIYF
TGCGCCAGCAGCACTACACCGGGACAGGGCTCTGGAAACACCATATATTTT
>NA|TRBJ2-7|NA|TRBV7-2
CASSSRRGGGYEQYF
TGTGCCAGCAGCTCCCGAAGAGGCGGCGGGTACGAGCAGTACTTC
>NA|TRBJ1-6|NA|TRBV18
CASSRTSSNSPLHF
TGTGCCAGCTCCCGGACTTCTAGCAATTCACCCCTCCACTTT
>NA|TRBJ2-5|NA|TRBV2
CASSEPTRQETQYF
TGTGCCAGCAGTGAACCCACTAGACAAGAGACCCAGTACTTC
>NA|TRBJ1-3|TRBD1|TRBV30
CAWITSHSGGNTIYF
TGTGCCTGGATTACCAGTCATTCAGGGGGGAACACCATATATTTT
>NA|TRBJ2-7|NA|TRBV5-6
CASSLEGSSYEQYF
TGTGCCAGCAGCTTGGAAGGGAGCTCCTACGAGCAGTACTTC
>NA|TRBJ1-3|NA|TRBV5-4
CASSGASGNTIYF
TGTGCCAGCAGTGGGGCGTCTGGAAACACCATATATTTT
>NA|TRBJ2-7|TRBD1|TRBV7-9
CASSLATGTGSHEQYF
TGTGCCAGCAGCTTAGCCACCGGGACAGGGAGCCACGAGCAGTACTTC
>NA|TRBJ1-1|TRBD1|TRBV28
CASSFFGQGIGTEAFF
TGTGCCAGCAGTTTCTTCGGACAGGGGATAGGGACTGAAGCTTTCTTT
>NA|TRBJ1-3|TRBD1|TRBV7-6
CASSSRQGASGNTIYF
TGTGCCAGCAGCTCCAGACAGGGGGCCTCTGGAAACACCATATATTTT
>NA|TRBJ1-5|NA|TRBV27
CASSLTGYSNQPQHF
TGTGCCAGCAGTTTAACAGGGTATAGCAATCAGCCCCAGCATTTT
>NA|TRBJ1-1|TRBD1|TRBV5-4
CASRGRQGLNTEAFF
TGTGCCAGCAGGGGCCGACAGGGCCTTAACACTGAAGCTTTCTTT
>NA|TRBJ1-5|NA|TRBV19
CASSPQHSNQPQHF
TGTGCCAGTAGTCCACAGCATAGCAATCAGCCCCAGCATTTT